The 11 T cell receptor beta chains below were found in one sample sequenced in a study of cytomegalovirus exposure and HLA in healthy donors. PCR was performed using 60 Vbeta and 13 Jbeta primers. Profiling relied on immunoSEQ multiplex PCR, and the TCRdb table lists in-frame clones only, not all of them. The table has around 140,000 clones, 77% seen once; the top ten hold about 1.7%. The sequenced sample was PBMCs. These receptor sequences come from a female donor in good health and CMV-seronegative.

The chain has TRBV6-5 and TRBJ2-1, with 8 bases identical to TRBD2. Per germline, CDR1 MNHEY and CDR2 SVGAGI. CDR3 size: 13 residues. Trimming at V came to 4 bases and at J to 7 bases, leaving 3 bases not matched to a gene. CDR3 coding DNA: TGTGCCAGCAGTTTTGGCGGGAGGAATGAGCAGTTCTTC. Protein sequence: CASSFGGRNEQFF.

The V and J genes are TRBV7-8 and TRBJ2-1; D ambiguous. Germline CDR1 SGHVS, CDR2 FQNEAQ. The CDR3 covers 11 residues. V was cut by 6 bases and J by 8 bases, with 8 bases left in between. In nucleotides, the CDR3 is TGTGCCAGCAGTAGTTACGATGAGCAGTTCTTC. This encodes CASSSYDEQFF.

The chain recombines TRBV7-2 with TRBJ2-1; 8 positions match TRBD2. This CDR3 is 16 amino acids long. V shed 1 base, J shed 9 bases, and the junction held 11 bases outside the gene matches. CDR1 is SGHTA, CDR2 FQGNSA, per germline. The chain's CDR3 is CASSLGVSGGRSEQFF. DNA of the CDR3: TGTGCCAGCAGCTTAGGCGTTTCGGGGGGGCGTAGTGAGCAGTTCTTC.

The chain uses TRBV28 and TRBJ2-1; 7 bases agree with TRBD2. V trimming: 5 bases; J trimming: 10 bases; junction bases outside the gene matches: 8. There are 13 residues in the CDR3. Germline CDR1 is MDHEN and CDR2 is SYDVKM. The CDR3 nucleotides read TGTGCCAGCAGTCCCGGGGGGACCAACGAGCAGTTCTTC. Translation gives CASSPGGTNEQFF.

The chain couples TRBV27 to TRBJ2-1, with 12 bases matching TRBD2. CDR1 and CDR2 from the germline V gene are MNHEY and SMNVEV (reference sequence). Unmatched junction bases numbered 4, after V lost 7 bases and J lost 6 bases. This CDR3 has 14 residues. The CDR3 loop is CASKLLAGGNEQFF. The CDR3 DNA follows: TGTGCCAGCAAATTACTAGCGGGAGGCAATGAGCAGTTCTTC.

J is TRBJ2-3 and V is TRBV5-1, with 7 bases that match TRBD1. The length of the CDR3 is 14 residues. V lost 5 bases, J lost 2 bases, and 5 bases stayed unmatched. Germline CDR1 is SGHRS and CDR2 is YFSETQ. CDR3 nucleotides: TGCGCCAGCAGGCCGGGACAGATCACAGATACGCAGTATTTT. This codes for CASRPGQITDTQYF. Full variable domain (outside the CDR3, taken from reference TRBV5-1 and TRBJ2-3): KAGVTQTPRYLIKTRGQQVTLSCSPISGHRSVSWYQQTPGQGLQFLFEYFSETQRNKGNFPGRFSGRQFSNSRSEMNVSTLELGDSALYLCASRPGQITDTQYFGPGTRLTVL.

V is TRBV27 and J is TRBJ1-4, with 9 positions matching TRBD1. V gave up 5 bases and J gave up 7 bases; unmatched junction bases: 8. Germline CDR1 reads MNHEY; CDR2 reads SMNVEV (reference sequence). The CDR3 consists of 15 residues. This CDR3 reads CASSQMRQGVEKLFF. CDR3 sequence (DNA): TGTGCCAGCAGTCAAATGAGACAGGGGGTTGAAAAACTGTTTTTT.

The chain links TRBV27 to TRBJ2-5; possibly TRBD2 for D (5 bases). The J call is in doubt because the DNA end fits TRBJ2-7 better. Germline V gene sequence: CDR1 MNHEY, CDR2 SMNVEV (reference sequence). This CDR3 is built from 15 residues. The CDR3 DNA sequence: TGTGCCAGCAGTTTAGAAGCGGACCTCTCCTACGAGCAGTACTTC. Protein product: CASSLEADLSYEQYF.

Here the CDR3 reads CASSPGVGVSGANVLTF. The CDR3, as DNA: TGTGCCAGCAGCCCGGGGGTGGGTGTTTCTGGGGCCAACGTCCTGACTTTC. The gene calls are TRBV7-9 and TRBJ2-6, with D possibly being TRBD2 (6 bases). This CDR3 comprises 17 residues. In germline, CDR1 is SEHNR, CDR2 FQNEAQ (reference sequence). Trimming shortened V by 5 bases and J by 1 base, and 15 bases separated the two germline ends. The full variable domain, rest sourced from reference TRBV7-9 and TRBJ2-6, is DTGVSQNPRHKITKRGQNVTFRCDPISEHNRLYWYRQTLGQGPEFLTYFQNEAQLEKSRLLSDRFSAERPKGSFSTLEIQRTEQGDSAMYLCASSPGVGVSGANVLTFGAGSRLTVL.

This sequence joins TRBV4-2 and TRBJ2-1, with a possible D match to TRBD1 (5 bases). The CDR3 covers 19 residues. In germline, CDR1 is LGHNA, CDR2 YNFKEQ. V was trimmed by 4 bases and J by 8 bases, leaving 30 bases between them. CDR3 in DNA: TGTGCCAGCAGCCCAGCAGGGCAATATGGGCGGTTAAAAGGCGATGAGCAGTTCTTC. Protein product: CASSPAGQYGRLKGDEQFF.

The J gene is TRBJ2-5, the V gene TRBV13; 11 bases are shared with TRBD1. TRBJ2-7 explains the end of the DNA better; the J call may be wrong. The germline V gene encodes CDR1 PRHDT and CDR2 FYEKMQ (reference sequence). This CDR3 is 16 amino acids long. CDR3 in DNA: TGTGCCAGCAGCTTAACCCCGGGACAGGGGGTAAGCGAGCAGTACTTC. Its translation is CASSLTPGQGVSEQYF.